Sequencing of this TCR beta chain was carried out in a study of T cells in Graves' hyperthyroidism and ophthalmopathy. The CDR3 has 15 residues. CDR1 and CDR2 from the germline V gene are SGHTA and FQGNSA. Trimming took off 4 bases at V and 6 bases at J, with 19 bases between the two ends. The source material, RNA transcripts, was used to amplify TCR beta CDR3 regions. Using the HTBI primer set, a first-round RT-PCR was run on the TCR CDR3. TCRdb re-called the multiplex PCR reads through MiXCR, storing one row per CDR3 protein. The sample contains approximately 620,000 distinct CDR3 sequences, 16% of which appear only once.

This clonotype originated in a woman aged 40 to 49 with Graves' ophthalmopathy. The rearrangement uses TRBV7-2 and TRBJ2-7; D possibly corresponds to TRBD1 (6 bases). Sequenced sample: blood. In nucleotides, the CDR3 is TGTGCCAGCAGCTATCTGGGGGCAGGTCTTTTCGAGCAGTACTTC. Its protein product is CASSYLGAGLFEQYF.